One TCR beta chain is described in this entry. The table lists this clone with a few counts. Its recognized antigen is unknown. The input lacks base qualities; no much larger clone sits a single base away. Libraries were built with the immunoSEQ multiplex PCR assay. The multiplex PCR relied on a mix of 60 forward primers for TCR Vbeta segments and 13 reverse primers for TCR Jbeta segments. The CDR3 region of rearranged TCR beta genes was amplified from genomic DNA with a multiplex PCR assay. The Illumina HiSeq System was used to sequence the amplified TCR beta libraries as 87-base-pair reads. On the authors' methods: In a later analysis, tens of millions of unique TCR beta chains were counted across the 500 to 850 repertoires, and roughly 11 million of these chains were shared by at least two donors. To remove PCR and sequencing errors, raw reads were error-corrected and collapsed into unique sequences using a nearest-neighbor algorithm that merged closely related sequences. Alignment of CDR3 sequences to IMGT reference sequences was used to assign V, D and J gene segments. For a sequence to be retained, at least a six-nucleotide match to both a V gene segment and a J gene segment was required. Rearrangements were classified as productive when the CDR3 lacked stop codons and remained in frame with V and J, and all other rearrangements were classified as non-productive. CDR3 was defined according to IMGT convention as the region running from the second conserved V-encoded cysteine to the conserved J-encoded phenylalanine. In an earlier analysis of 550 to 650 of the donors, sequences lacking an unambiguous match to a single V gene segment were excluded. In an earlier analysis of about 590 of the donors, a V segment was called functional when productive rearrangements were above 56.7%, and segregating when the standard deviation between donors exceeded 5%. To diagnose cytomegalovirus status from the catalog of TCR beta chain sequences, a statistical classification framework was built. V and J gene assignment, in a later analysis, came from comparing TCR nucleotide sequences with IMGT/GENE-DB human TR gene sequences. Using the TCRdist pipeline, a later analysis assigned CDR3 sequences along with most-parsimonious VDJ recombination scenarios. In a later analysis, every TCR beta chain was defined by the combination of its CDR3 amino acid sequence and its V-gene family, and reads without a unique V-gene family were dropped. As a way to deal with suspected cross-contamination and a sequencing artifact, a later analysis dropped 592 nucleotide sequences that were highly shared and had low generation probability. In a later analysis, a clonal expansion index for each public chain was calculated from normalized within-repertoire ranks of inferred template counts. Generation probabilities in a later analysis came from a VDJ recombination model fitted to out-of-frame rearrangements, and those results were checked against IGoR. A later analysis scored TCR-TCR, TCR-HLA and TCR-CMV co-occurrence with hypergeometric tests, applying a repertoire-size bias correction to TCR pairs. In a later analysis, false discovery rates were estimated by permuting HLA or CMV assignments 20 times. A later analysis grouped co-occurring TCRs with DBSCAN, adding TCRdist sequence similarity when clustering within HLA-allele-positive subsets. For co-occurrence clustering, repertoires with fewer than 30,000 or more than 120,000 public chains were excluded, along with four or five repertoires with anomalous nucleotide sharing. TCRdb holds this immuneACCESS table with in-frame rearrangements only. Some clones are missing; in checked studies, unresolved V genes explain under half, and the rest has no known cause. V, J and clone size are taken as reported in that table, and D and trimming were inferred from the DNA itself. For this sample the table gives roughly 150,000 clones, of which approximately 84% were detected only once. The leading ten clones occupy roughly 2.4% of the sample.

The data were obtained in a study of cytomegalovirus exposure and HLA in healthy donors (dated by TCRdb to 2017 to 2019). Background on the whole study: In an earlier analysis of around 540 of the donors, about 260 Gb of sequence data and some 100 million unique TCR beta sequences from 150 million to 200 million T cells were reported. About 300 gigabases of sequencing data and around 90 million unique TCR sequences made up an early release that covered around 640 HLA-typed donors. The genetic ancestry cluster associated with self-reported Caucasian donors included 81% of the roughly 400 genotyped donors. The aim of the study was to test whether cataloging public T cell receptors could identify signatures of past pathogen exposure. The T cell repertoires of 670 or so subjects were profiled by immunosequencing and related to cytomegalovirus serostatus. A separate validation cohort of over 95 different subjects was used in addition to the 666-subject first cohort. The study combined high-throughput TCR immunosequencing, statistical association of individual TCRs with disease status, and machine learning to predict cytomegalovirus infection status. To study patterns of TCR occurrence, a later analysis re-analyzed previously published TCR beta repertoires from around 700 donors and added high-resolution HLA genotyping. The later analysis used no new phenotypic data to find candidate immune exposures, relying instead on TCR beta sequences and their occurrence across donors. An earlier analysis of several hundred of the donors used high-throughput TCR beta sequencing to judge whether each TCR beta V gene segment behaved as functional or pseudogenic. Donor age, sex, ethnicity and CMV serostatus were compiled together with the repertoire data. A later genetic analysis took genome-wide SNP genotypes for about 55% of the roughly 670 donors and used that subset as a discovery cohort. Every discovery cohort repertoire had been produced on one sequencing platform. Class I and class II HLA loci were covered by the typing at four-digit resolution. Typing coverage varied by locus: roughly 620-640 donors for A, B, C, DRB1 and DQB1; more than 500 for DQA1; about 600 for DPA1; roughly 450 for DPB1. Five DR-DQ haplotypes were treated as single units for association and clustering because of strong linkage in the cohort. On average, over 200,000 unique TCR beta nucleotide sequences were sequenced per donor among some 430 genotyped donors of the cohort, with around 19% of those sequences being non-productive. Broader findings and caveats from the paper: In a later analysis, TCR association rates were found to vary across HLA loci, with the most associated TCRs seen for DRB1 alleles and the fewest for HLA-C alleles. In a later genetic analysis, fewer N-insertions in productive TCRs were reported among donors in an Asian-associated ancestry cluster than the approximately 630-donor mean. In a later genetic analysis, a missense DCLRE1C variant was associated with V-gene and J-gene trimming of TCR beta chains, and the association was replicated in an independent cohort. The cohort was sequenced for TCR beta chains only, and without alpha or paired-chain data the features that could be detected were limited. Some IMGT-functional V segments, including TRBV6-2 and TRBV6-3, could not be distinguished by the 87-base-pair reads and were therefore excluded. Correlated functional status among segregating V segments might be attributable to linkage disequilibrium, but an unknown experimental factor could not be ruled out. Sequencing depth was assumed to be roughly uniform across donors in the presence/absence analyses, though that assumption may not hold. Several of the top co-occurrence clusters appeared to be linked to parvovirus B19, influenza, CMV and Epstein-Barr virus, according to a later analysis. Across donors, most TCR sequences were observed very rarely, whereas some public TCRs were present in many individuals. The study listed 164 TCR beta chains as associated with cytomegalovirus. Because HLA typing was missing for some donors at each locus, association tests included only the typed subset. Most CMV-associated TCR beta chains appeared to be HLA-restricted in a later analysis, and the HLA associations seemed to be driven largely by CMV exposure. A further reported finding was that TCR beta sequences accurately predicted the HLA-A and HLA-B alleles for most subjects in the first cohort. When HLA alleles, especially DR and DQ, strongly co-occurred, TCR associations were difficult to assign to individual alleles. A group of highly shared sequence variants was considered likely to be a technical artifact of the sequencing pipeline. In a later analysis, HLA-associated TCR beta chains were found to be more clonally expanded and to have lower generation probabilities than equally common non-associated chains. CMV serostatus was the only immune exposure information available for the cohort. The earlier analysis of some 540 of the donors excluded 15 to 20 rarely observed V segments, including chromosome 9 orphons, because counts were too low. A few of the identified cytomegalovirus-associated TCR beta chains were confirmed in vitro to be specific for cytomegalovirus antigens. In a later analysis, around 15,000 TCR beta sequences were associated with specific HLA alleles at a false discovery rate of 0.05. Broadly in line with IMGT annotations, most TCR beta V segments showed up in productive rearrangements about 87% or about 30% of the time in an earlier analysis of around 600 of the donors. The authors suggested that the approach could potentially be generalized to other disease states and immunological phenotypes. In both the original and validation cohorts, the classifier was reported to diagnose cytomegalovirus status with high specificity and sensitivity.

Trimming takes 8 bases from V and 4 bases from J, and the germline ends sit 5 bases apart. According to the germline V gene, CDR1 reads SGHNT and CDR2 reads YENEEA. From the cysteine through the phenylalanine, the CDR3 covers 11 amino acids. The sequence is cut down to CDR3 DNA, 33 bases in frame from base 1. In total, about 650 healthy bone marrow donors made up the cohort. All cohort members were sampled while nominally healthy, although unrecorded immune exposures were likely present. The donor was CMV seronegative and was included in the group of under 450 seronegative cohort members. A peripheral blood sample was collected from each donor, and TCR beta sequencing was performed on peripheral blood mononuclear cells. Genomic DNA extraction from the blood cell samples was performed with the Qiagen DNeasy Blood Extraction Kit.

Sequenced sample: PBMCs. The source of this sequence is a woman younger than 30 in good health and CMV-seronegative. The receptor chain draws on TRBV11-3 and TRBJ2-2; the D gene identity is not certain. In nucleotide form, the sequence is TGTGCCAGCTGCGGCACCGGGGAGCTGTTTTTT. Its translation reads: CASCGTGELFF.